This T cell receptor beta chain was captured by sequencing in a study of blood T cells in healthy people across ages. Regarding the study as a whole: A conclusive naive versus antigen-experienced comparison was prevented by the unsorted PBMCs.

Every sample had a minimum of 6 million PBMCs isolated. Extraction of total RNA produced a minimum of 5.5 micrograms from each sample. With respect to this clonotype: Its antigen is currently unknown.

Germline V gives CDR1 SGHVS, CDR2 FNYEAQ. The V segment lost 3 bases and the J segment 7 bases; nucleotides outside the gene matches: 5. The CDR3 has 15 residues. The use of a sample-barcoded 5' primer and a J-beta primer mix characterized a second PCR of roughly 6 to 12 cycles. Each cDNA was tagged by a template-switch adaptor containing 12 random nucleotides. A single record per CDR3 protein comes from TCRdb applying MiXCR to the 5' RACE reads. The sample shows roughly 1,500,000 distinct CDR3 sequences, approximately 32% of them seen only once. The genes are TRBV7-6 and TRBJ2-1; 11 nucleotides match TRBD2. This TCR came from a woman in her twenties or thirties in good health. The specimen was blood. CDR3 sequence (DNA): TGTGCCAGCAGCTTTAGCGGGGGGGCCCGTAATGAGCAGTTCTTC. It is translated as CASSFSGGARNEQFF.